The 7 T cell receptor beta chains reported below all come from one sample, sequenced in a study of preoperative IRX-2 immunotherapy in early breast cancer. Profiled with immunoSEQ multiplex PCR; TCRdb holds only in-frame clones, not every one. The repertoire holds tens of thousands of clones, with roughly 80% as singletons. Regarding treatment: preoperative locoregional IRX-2 cytokine immunotherapy. The input for sequencing was lymph node tissue, taken before IRX-2 immunotherapy. These TCRs come from a human donor with breast cancer.

This clone was seen a few times. The J gene is TRBJ1-6, the V gene TRBV6-8, with D tentatively TRBD1 (5 bases). V lost 6 bases to trimming and J lost 7 bases, with 22 bases between them. Germline CDR1 reads MNHGY; CDR2 reads SAAAGT. CDR3 length: 17 amino acids. The CDR3 here is CASRNRDRGFRNSPLHF. The CDR3 region has the DNA TGTGCCAGCAGGAACCGGGACCGAGGTTTTAGGAATTCACCCCTCCACTTT.

The V gene is TRBV23-1, the J gene TRBJ2-3; D is perhaps TRBD2 (5 bases). TRBV23-1 is known as an ORF, though its function is uncertain. Trimming removed 6 bases at V and 2 bases at J, with 15 bases between. CDR3 length: 15 residues. CDR3 protein: CASSQDGIPTDTQYF. The CDR3 coding sequence is TGCGCCAGCAGCCAAGACGGGATCCCCACAGATACGCAGTATTTT.

The chain uses TRBV28 and TRBJ1-1; 7 nucleotides agree with TRBD1. The germline V gene has CDR1 MDHEN and CDR2 SYDVKM. CDR3 length: 15 amino acids. V lost 5 bases to trimming and J lost 1 base; unmatched junction nucleotides: 7. The CDR3 is CASSPWTGGNTEAFF. CDR3 coding DNA: TGTGCCAGCAGTCCTTGGACAGGAGGGAACACTGAAGCTTTCTTT.

The rearrangement links TRBV5-1 to TRBJ2-7, with TRBD1 identical over 12 bases. CDR1 and CDR2 from the germline V gene are SGHRS and YFSETQ. V shed 4 bases, J shed 1 base, and the junction held 6 bases outside the gene matches. CDR3 size: 16 residues. CDR3 region: CASSLGTGGYSYEQYF. CDR3 nucleotide sequence: TGCGCCAGCAGCCTAGGGACAGGGGGCTATTCCTACGAGCAGTACTTC.

The rearrangement links TRBV10-3 to TRBJ1-5, with D unresolved. CDR1 and CDR2 from the germline V gene are ENHRY and SYGVKD. V dropped 2 bases and J dropped 9 bases, with 8 bases sitting between them. The CDR3 totals 12 residues. This CDR3 is CAISETELPQHF. Written as DNA, the CDR3 is TGTGCCATCAGTGAGACAGAATTGCCCCAGCATTTT.

The chain has TRBV19 and TRBJ2-6, with D possibly being TRBD2 (5 bases). V was shortened by 5 bases and J by 0 bases, with 20 bases between the two germline ends. CDR1 is LNHDA, CDR2 SQIVND, per germline (reference sequence). This CDR3 is built from 19 residues. The CDR3 is CASSLPSGEKSSGANVLTF. As DNA, the CDR3 is TGTGCCAGTAGTCTCCCCTCCGGGGAGAAGAGCTCTGGGGCCAACGTCCTGACTTTC.

The V gene is TRBV7-7, the J gene TRBJ2-2; TRBD1 agrees at 7 bases. CDR1 and CDR2 from the germline V gene are SSHAT and FNYEAQ (reference sequence). The CDR3 has 16 amino acids. The junction had 7 bases not matched to a gene; V was cut back by 3 bases and J by 3 bases. The CDR3 sequence is CASSLGRGHYTGELFF. DNA of the CDR3: TGTGCCAGCAGCTTGGGAAGGGGGCATTACACCGGGGAGCTGTTTTTT.